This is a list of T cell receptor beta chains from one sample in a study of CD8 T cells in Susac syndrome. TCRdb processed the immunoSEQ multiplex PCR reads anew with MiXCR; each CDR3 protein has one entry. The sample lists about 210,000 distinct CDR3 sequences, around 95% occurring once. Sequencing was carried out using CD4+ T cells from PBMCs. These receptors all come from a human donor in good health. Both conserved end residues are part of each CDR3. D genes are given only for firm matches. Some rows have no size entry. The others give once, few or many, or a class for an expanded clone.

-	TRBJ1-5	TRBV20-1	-	TGCAGTGCCTCTGATTGGTCAGGGGATAATCAGCCCCAGCATTTT	CSASDWSGDNQPQHF
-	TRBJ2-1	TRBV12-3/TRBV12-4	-	TGTGCCAGCAGTTTGGGGCGGAGCTCCTACAATGAGCAGTTCTTC	CASSLGRSSYNEQFF
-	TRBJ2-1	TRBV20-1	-	TGCAGTGCTAGGGGTAGGGGGACCTACAATGAGCAGTTCTTC	CSARGRGTYNEQFF
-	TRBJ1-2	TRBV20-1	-	TGCAGTGCTAGACCGCCAGATGGCTACACCTTC	CSARPPDGYTF
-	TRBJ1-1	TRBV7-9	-	TGTGCCAGCAGCCCCTCCCACGGGCGGACTGAAGCTTTCTTT	CASSPSHGRTEAFF
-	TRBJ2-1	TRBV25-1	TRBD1	TGTGCCAGCAGTGTCCGACAGGGGGCTAGTGAGCAGTTCTTC	CASSVRQGASEQFF
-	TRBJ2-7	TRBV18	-	TGTGCCAGCTCACCACCGAGACAGAGCTACGAGCAGTACTTC	CASSPPRQSYEQYF
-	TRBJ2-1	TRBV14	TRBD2	TGTGCCAGCACCCAAAGTCTAGCGGACACCTACAATGAGCAGTTCTTC	CASTQSLADTYNEQFF
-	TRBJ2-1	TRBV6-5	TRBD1	TGTGCCAGCTCCCGGACAGGTATCTACAATGAGCAGTTCTTC	CASSRTGIYNEQFF
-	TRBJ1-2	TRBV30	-	TGTGCCTGGACATCTTACCGGGGCTACACCTTC	CAWTSYRGYTF
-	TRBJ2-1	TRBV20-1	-	TGCAGTGCCGCTGGCGGCTACAATGAGCAGTTCTTC	CSAAGGYNEQFF
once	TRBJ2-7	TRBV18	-	TGTGCCAGCTCACCACCAGATCGTCAGGTCTACGAGCAGTACTTC	CASSPPDRQVYEQYF
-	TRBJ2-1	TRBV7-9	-	TGTGCCAGCAGCACGTGGGTCGGGCTTAACAATGAGCAGTTCTTC	CASSTWVGLNNEQFF
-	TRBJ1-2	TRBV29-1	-	TGCAGCGTTACCTTCGGGTATGGCTACACCTTC	CSVTFGYGYTF
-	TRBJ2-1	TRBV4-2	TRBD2	TGTGCCAGCAGCCAAGATTGGCTAGCGGGGGGCGAAAGGAATGAGCAGTTCTTC	CASSQDWLAGGERNEQFF
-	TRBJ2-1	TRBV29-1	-	TGCAGCGTTTCCGCCCCCGGGACCAAGTACAATGAGCAGTTCTTC	CSVSAPGTKYNEQFF
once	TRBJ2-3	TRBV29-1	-	TGCAGCGTTGCAGACACAGATACGCAGTATTTT	CSVADTDTQYF
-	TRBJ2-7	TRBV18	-	TGTGCCAGCTCACCCCAGGTCGTCTACGAGCAGTACTTC	CASSPQVVYEQYF
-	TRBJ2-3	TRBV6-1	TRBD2	TGTGCCAGCAGCCGAGTGAAGCGGGGTAGCACAGATACGCAGTATTTT	CASSRVKRGSTDTQYF
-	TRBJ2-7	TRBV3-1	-	TGTGCCAGCAGCCAAGTTTCGGGGTACGAGCAGTACTTC	CASSQVSGYEQYF
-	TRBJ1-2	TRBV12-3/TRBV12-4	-	TGTGCCAGCACCACCGTATACGATGGCTACACCTTC	CASTTVYDGYTF
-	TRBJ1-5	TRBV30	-	TGTGCCTGGAGTGTACCCAACATCGATCAGCCCCAGCATTTT	CAWSVPNIDQPQHF
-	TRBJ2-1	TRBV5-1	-	TGCGCCAGCAGCCTTCTCGACGGGAGCTCCTACAATGAGCAGTTCTTC	CASSLLDGSSYNEQFF
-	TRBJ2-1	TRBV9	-	TGTGCCAGCAGCGTAGCGGGCCTCTACAATGAGCAGTTCTTC	CASSVAGLYNEQFF
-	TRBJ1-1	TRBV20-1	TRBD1	TGCAGTGCTAGAGTGACAGGGAAGAACACTGAAGCTTTCTTT	CSARVTGKNTEAFF
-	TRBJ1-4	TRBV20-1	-	TGCAGCGTCGGGGGTCGTGAAAAACTGTTTTTT	CSVGGREKLFF
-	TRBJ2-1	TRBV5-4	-	TGTGCCAGCAGCTTTCCGCATGGTCAGGGCCCCTACAATGAGCAGTTCTTC	CASSFPHGQGPYNEQFF
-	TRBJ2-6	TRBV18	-	TGTGCCAGCTCTCCCGACAGGGCCAACGTCCTGACTTTC	CASSPDRANVLTF
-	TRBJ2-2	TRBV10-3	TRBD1	TGTGCCATCAGGGGGACAGACAACACCGGGGAGCTGTTTTTT	CAIRGTDNTGELFF
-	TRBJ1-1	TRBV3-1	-	TGTGCCAGCAGCCAAGAAGGAGGGAGGACTGAAGCTTTCTTT	CASSQEGGRTEAFF
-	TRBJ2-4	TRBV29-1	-	TGCAGCGTTGAAGATTTGGGGGACATTCAGTACTTC	CSVEDLGDIQYF
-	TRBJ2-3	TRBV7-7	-	TGTGCCAGCAGCTTACGGGACTCCACAGATACGCAGTATTTT	CASSLRDSTDTQYF
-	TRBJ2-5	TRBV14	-	TGTGCCAGCAGCCAAGTACCCCAGGAGACCCAGTACTTC	CASSQVPQETQYF
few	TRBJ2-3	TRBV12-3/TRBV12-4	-	TGTGCCAGCAGTGGCAGCACAGATACGCAGTATTTT	CASSGSTDTQYF
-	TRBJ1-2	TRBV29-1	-	TGCAGCGTTGGATTCTGGGATGGCTACACCTTC	CSVGFWDGYTF
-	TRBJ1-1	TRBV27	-	TGTGCCAGCAGACGCCTCACCGGGGGGAACACTGAAGCTTTCTTT	CASRRLTGGNTEAFF
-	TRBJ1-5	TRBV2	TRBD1	TGTGCCACCGAACGCTTAGACAGGGGGGTTCAGCCCCAGCATTTT	CATERLDRGVQPQHF